The 28 T cell receptor beta chains in this list originate from one sample, sequenced in a study of circulating and synovial CD4+ cells in juvenile arthritis. Assay used: immunoSEQ multiplex PCR; TCRdb lists only in-frame clones, some missing. The sample has 30,000 to 40,000 clones; 90% to 95% are singletons. Sequencing used CD4+ T cells from blood. The receptors stem from a human donor with juvenile idiopathic arthritis.

V and J are TRBV28 and TRBJ2-5, with 7 bases fitting TRBD2. V lost 7 bases to trimming and J lost 5 bases; unmatched junction nucleotides: 7. The CDR3 is 13 residues long. Germline loops: CDR1 MDHEN, CDR2 SYDVKM. In nucleotides, the CDR3 is TGTGCCAGCATCCCGGGGGGATCGGAGACCCAGTACTTC. It encodes CASIPGGSETQYF.

This chain uses TRBV30 with TRBJ2-5; the match to TRBD1 covers 10 bases. There are 14 residues in the CDR3. V trimming: 3 bases; J trimming: 2 bases; junction bases outside the gene matches: 3. Germline assignment: CDR1 GTSNPN and CDR2 SVGIG (reference sequence). CDR3 region: CAWRTGGLQETQYF. The CDR3 region has the DNA TGTGCCTGGAGGACAGGGGGCCTACAAGAGACCCAGTACTTC.

The V gene is TRBV19, the J gene TRBJ1-2, with 11 bases lining up with TRBD1. Germline CDR1 and CDR2: LNHDA and SQIVND (reference sequence). V was clipped by 3 bases and J by 7 bases; unmatched bases: 7. This CDR3 has 15 amino acids. The CDR3: CASSIFGQGASGYTF. CDR3 nucleotides: TGTGCCAGTAGTATCTTCGGACAGGGGGCGAGTGGCTACACCTTC.

The genes are TRBV27 and TRBJ1-4, with 9 bases identical to TRBD1. There are 15 residues in the CDR3. Trimming took 6 bases from V and 5 from J; bases not matched to a gene: 7. Germline assignment: CDR1 MNHEY and CDR2 SMNVEV (reference sequence). The CDR3 is CASSPRTGANEKLFF. CDR3 nucleotide sequence: TGTGCCAGCAGCCCAAGGACAGGGGCCAATGAAAAACTGTTTTTT.

The chain employs TRBV27 and TRBJ2-7; D remains unclear. Germline V gene data show CDR1 as MNHEY and CDR2 as SMNVEV (reference sequence). This CDR3 spans 12 amino acids. Trimming removed 7 bases at V and 3 bases at J, with 10 bases between. CDR3 nucleotide sequence: TGTGCCAGCATGAGCACCCTCTACGAGCAGTACTTC. Protein product: CASMSTLYEQYF.

Only one count was recorded for this clone. The V call is TRBV6-5, the J call TRBJ2-3; TRBD1 might be the D (5 bases). The CDR3 extends over 16 amino acids. Trimming shortened V by 0 bases and J by 5 bases, and 15 bases separated the two germline ends. The germline gives CDR1 MNHEY, CDR2 SVGAGI. This CDR3 reads CASSYSKNQGRDTQYF. The CDR3 DNA sequence: TGTGCCAGCAGTTACTCGAAGAATCAGGGAAGAGATACGCAGTATTTT.

This sequence joins TRBV29-1 and TRBJ2-3; 9 bases fit TRBD2. V was pared by 7 bases and J by 0 bases, with 2 bases of the junction left unmatched. The CDR3 runs 13 residues. The germline CDR1 and CDR2 sequences are SQVTM and ANQGSEA. The CDR3 spells CSETSGSTDTQYF. The CDR3 bases are TGCAGCGAAACTAGCGGGAGCACAGATACGCAGTATTTT.

CDR3 region: CASSELGQQETQYF. CDR3 in DNA: TGTGCCAGCAGTGAATTGGGACAGCAAGAGACCCAGTACTTC. The chain uses TRBV25-1 and TRBJ2-5; 7 nucleotides agree with TRBD1. V dropped 1 base and J dropped 2; count of bases not matched to a gene: 1. This CDR3 is 14 amino acids long. Germline CDR1 MGHDK, CDR2 SYGVNS.

The genes are TRBV4-3 and TRBJ2-7; 9 bases align to TRBD2. The J segment lost 9 bases and the V segment lost 6 bases, leaving 12 bases of the junction unmatched. The CDR3 contains 14 residues. CDR1 and CDR2 (germline): LGHNA, YSLEER. The CDR3 DNA sequence: TGCGCCAGCAGAATGGGTAGCGGGGGCCGGGCGCAGTACTTC. Translation: CASRMGSGGRAQYF.

V usage is TRBV29-1 and J usage is TRBJ2-7; tentatively, D is TRBD1 (5 bases). V was cut by 1 base and J by 3 bases, with 7 bases left in between. Looked up from germline, CDR1 is SQVTM and CDR2 is ANQGSEA. The CDR3 is 12 residues long. This CDR3 is CSVEVDSYEQYF. The CDR3 nucleotides read TGCAGCGTTGAAGTAGACAGCTACGAGCAGTACTTC.

The chain couples TRBV7-9 to TRBJ1-2, with 9 bases matching TRBD1. Germline trimming cut 2 bases from V and 6 bases from J; bases unmatched to any gene: 4. Germline lookup yields CDR1 SEHNR and CDR2 FQNEAQ (reference sequence). The CDR3 has 14 amino acids. The CDR3 loop reads CASSLLGTGNGYTF. For the CDR3, the DNA is TGTGCCAGCAGCTTACTCGGGACAGGGAATGGCTACACCTTC.

The V and J genes are TRBV13 and TRBJ2-1; D call uncertain. This CDR3 comprises 13 residues. In germline, CDR1 is PRHDT, CDR2 FYEKMQ (reference sequence). Trimming stripped 3 bases from V and 7 bases from J, with 10 bases between. The CDR3 sequence is CASSFILLNEQFF. CDR3 DNA sequence: TGTGCCAGCAGCTTTATACTTTTAAATGAGCAGTTCTTC.

The V call is TRBV5-4, the J call TRBJ2-2; 8 bases map to TRBD1. V dropped 2 bases and J dropped 3; count of bases not matched to a gene: 0. There are 14 residues in the CDR3. Germline-derived CDR1 and CDR2 are SGHNT and YYREEE (reference sequence). The CDR3 sequence: CASSFRGHTGELFF. As DNA, the CDR3 is TGTGCCAGCAGCTTCAGGGGGCACACCGGGGAGCTGTTTTTT.

V usage is TRBV6-4 and J usage is TRBJ2-1, with TRBD1 matching over 9 bases. The CDR3 loop spans 13 amino acids. The ends lost 3 bases at V and 9 bases at J; junction bases unmatched: 3. The germline V gene has CDR1 MRHNA and CDR2 SNTAGT. CDR3 loop: CASSEVGQGEQFF. The CDR3 DNA reads TGTGCCAGCAGTGAGGTGGGACAGGGTGAGCAGTTCTTC.

The chain has TRBV11-3 and TRBJ2-5; 8 bases are shared with TRBD2. V trimming: 5 bases; J trimming: 2 bases; junction bases outside the gene matches: 7. From germline, CDR1 is SGHNT and CDR2 YENEEA. CDR3 length: 15 residues. CDR3 DNA sequence: TGTGCCAGCAGCAACGGGACTAGGGGGCAAGAGACCCAGTACTTC. As protein: CASSNGTRGQETQYF.

The rearrangement joins TRBV7-2 to TRBJ2-5; 12 nucleotides align to TRBD2. The CDR3 consists of 15 residues. CDR1 SGHTA and CDR2 FQGNSA come from the germline V gene. V shed 4 bases and J 3 bases; nucleotides not matched to a gene: 3. CDR3 coding DNA: TGTGCCAGCAGCTCGGGACTAGCGGGTAAAGAGACCCAGTACTTC. Its translation is CASSSGLAGKETQYF.

CDR3 protein: CASKSGAADGYTF. CDR3 in DNA: TGTGCCAGCAAGTCAGGGGCAGCGGATGGCTACACCTTC. V gene TRBV2 combines with J gene TRBJ1-2, with TRBD1 as a possible D gene (6 bases). CDR3 length: 13 residues. The V end was cut by 7 bases, the J end by 6 bases, with 15 bases between. Germline CDR1 is SNHLY and CDR2 is FYNNEI.

This chain uses TRBV19 with TRBJ2-7; 8 bases are a match to TRBD1. Per germline, CDR1 LNHDA and CDR2 SQIVND (reference sequence). The V gene end was trimmed by 4 bases and the J gene end by 0 bases; junction bases not matched to a gene: 2. The CDR3 is made up of 14 amino acids. CDR3 in amino acids: CASSTGQVSYEQYF. CDR3 DNA: TGTGCCAGTAGTACGGGACAGGTCTCCTACGAGCAGTACTTC. Variable domain in full (rest from reference TRBV19 and TRBJ2-7): DGGITQSPKYLFRKEGQNVTLSCEQNLNHDAMYWYRQDPGQGLRLIYYSQIVNDFQKGDIAEGYSVSREKKESFPLTVTSAQKNPTAFYLCASSTGQVSYEQYFGPGTRLTVT.

V gene TRBV4-1 combines with J gene TRBJ1-2; 7 bases are a match to TRBD1. Germline V gives CDR1 MGHRA, CDR2 YSYEKL. Germline trimming cut 0 bases from V and 2 bases from J; bases unmatched to any gene: 6. CDR3 size: 16 residues. The CDR3 region has the DNA TGCGCCAGCAGCCAAGATCGGGCCAGGGGGAACTATGGCTACACCTTC. Protein product: CASSQDRARGNYGYTF.

The V and J genes are TRBV5-4 and TRBJ2-7; the match to TRBD2 covers 10 bases. V lost 0 bases, J lost 5 bases, and 5 bases stayed unmatched. The CDR3 consists of 15 residues. Germline V gene sequence: CDR1 SGHNT, CDR2 YYREEE (reference sequence). The DNA for the CDR3 is TGTGCCAGCAGCTTGGCGCTAGCGGGGGTTAACGAGCAGTACTTC. This gives the protein CASSLALAGVNEQYF.

The chain uses TRBV6-5 and TRBJ2-5; D is possibly TRBD1 (6 bases). The J call is uncertain, as TRBJ2-7 better fits the DNA end. The CDR3 spans 15 residues. Germline CDR1 is MNHEY and CDR2 is SVGAGI. CDR3 sequence (DNA): TGTGCCAGCAGTTACGCGGCAGGGGCATCCTACGAGCAGTACTTC. This encodes CASSYAAGASYEQYF.

The chain combines TRBV18 with TRBJ1-5; no clear D gene. V lost 2 bases and J 0 bases, leaving 8 bases between the germline ends. Germline values: CDR1 KGHSH, CDR2 LQKENI. This CDR3 comprises 15 residues. CDR3: CASSPGQSSNQPQHF. CDR3 DNA sequence: TGTGCCAGCTCACCAGGGCAGTCTAGCAATCAGCCCCAGCATTTT.

The chain uses TRBV4-2 and TRBJ2-5, with 11 nucleotides matching TRBD2. The CDR3 consists of 17 residues. V lost 3 bases to trimming and J lost 7 bases; unmatched junction nucleotides: 13. Germline CDR1 reads LGHNA; CDR2 reads YNFKEQ. The CDR3 here is CASSQSLTSGALVTQYF. The CDR3 region has the DNA TGTGCCAGCAGCCAGAGCCTGACTAGCGGGGCCTTGGTGACCCAGTACTTC.

This clone showed up just once. J is TRBJ1-1 and V is TRBV28; D gene unclear. The V gene lost 2 bases and the J gene lost 10 bases, with 17 bases spanning the gap. The CDR3 runs 14 residues. Per the germline V gene, CDR1 is MDHEN and CDR2 is SYDVKM. The CDR3 loop is CASSLVGKSGRAFF. In DNA, the CDR3 is TGTGCCAGCAGTTTAGTAGGAAAATCAGGAAGAGCTTTCTTT. The full variable domain, completed using reference TRBV28 and TRBJ1-1, is DVKVTQSSRYLVKRTGEKVFLECVQDMDHENMFWYRQDPGLGLRLIYFSYDVKMKEKGDIPEGYSVSREKKERFSLILESASTNQTSMYLCASSLVGKSGRAFFGQGTRLTVV.

The chain has TRBV7-9 and TRBJ2-4; the match to TRBD2 covers 7 bases. Germline CDR1 reads SEHNR; CDR2 reads FQNEAQ (reference sequence). The CDR3 runs to 15 residues. V lost 5 bases to trimming and J lost 4 bases; unmatched junction nucleotides: 8. The CDR3 here is CASSPIGEGKNIQYF. The CDR3 nucleotides read TGTGCCAGCAGCCCGATCGGGGAGGGAAAAAACATTCAGTACTTC.

The chain combines TRBV21-1 with TRBJ2-3; TRBD2 is the table's D call and was not checked against the DNA. TRBV21-1 is assigned pseudogene status. This CDR3 is 16 amino acids long. This CDR3 is CASSKEGREGTDTQYF. CDR3 sequence (DNA): TGTGCCAGCAGCAAAGAGGGACGGGAGGGCACAGATACGCAGTATTTT.

The CDR3 DNA follows: TGTGCCAGCAGCCCGACTAGCGGGAGAGAGGGCAACACCGGGGAGCTGTTTTTT. It codes for CASSPTSGREGNTGELFF. The rearrangement joins TRBV4-2 to TRBJ2-2; 12 bases fit TRBD2. The V gene end was trimmed by 4 bases and the J gene end by 2 bases; junction bases not matched to a gene: 8. The length of the CDR3 is 18 residues. Germline lookup yields CDR1 LGHNA and CDR2 YNFKEQ.

CDR3 DNA sequence: TGTGCCAGCAGCTTAGGGTGGGACTTACCCTACGAGCAGTACTTC. It codes for CASSLGWDLPYEQYF. The chain combines TRBV11-3 with TRBJ2-7, with D perhaps TRBD2 (6 bases). There are 15 residues in the CDR3. V lost 1 base and J lost 2, with 12 bases in between. Germline V gives CDR1 SGHNT, CDR2 YENEEA.